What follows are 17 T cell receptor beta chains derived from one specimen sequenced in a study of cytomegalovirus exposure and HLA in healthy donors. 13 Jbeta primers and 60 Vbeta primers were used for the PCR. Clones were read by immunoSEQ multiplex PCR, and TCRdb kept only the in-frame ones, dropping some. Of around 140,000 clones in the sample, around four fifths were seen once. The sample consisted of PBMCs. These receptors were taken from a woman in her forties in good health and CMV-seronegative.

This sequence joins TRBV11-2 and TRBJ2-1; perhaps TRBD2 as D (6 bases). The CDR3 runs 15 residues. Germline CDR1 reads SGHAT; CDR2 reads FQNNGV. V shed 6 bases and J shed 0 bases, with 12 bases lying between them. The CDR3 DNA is TGTGCCAGCAGACCCACTAGCTCCTCCTACAATGAGCAGTTCTTC. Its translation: CASRPTSSSYNEQFF.

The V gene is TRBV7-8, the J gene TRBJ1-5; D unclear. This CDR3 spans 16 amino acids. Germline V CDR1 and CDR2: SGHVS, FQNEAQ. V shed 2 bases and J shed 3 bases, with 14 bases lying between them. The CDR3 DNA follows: TGTGCCAGCAGCTTATCGGGGAGGAGGGACAATCAGCCCCAGCATTTT. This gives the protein CASSLSGRRDNQPQHF.

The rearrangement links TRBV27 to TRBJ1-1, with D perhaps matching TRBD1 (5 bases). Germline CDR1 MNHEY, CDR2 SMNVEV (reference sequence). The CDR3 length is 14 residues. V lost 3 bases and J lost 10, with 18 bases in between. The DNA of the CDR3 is TGTGCCAGCAGTTTCCAACTAAGGGGCGGGGCAGCTTTCTTT. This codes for CASSFQLRGGAAFF.

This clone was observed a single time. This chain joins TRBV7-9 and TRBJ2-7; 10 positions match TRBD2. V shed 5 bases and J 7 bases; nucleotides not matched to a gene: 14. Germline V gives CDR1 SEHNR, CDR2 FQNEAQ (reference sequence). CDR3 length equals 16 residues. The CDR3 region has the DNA TGTGCCAGCAGCAGTTATAGCGGGAGGTCCTCTCGGGAGCAGTACTTC. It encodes CASSSYSGRSSREQYF.

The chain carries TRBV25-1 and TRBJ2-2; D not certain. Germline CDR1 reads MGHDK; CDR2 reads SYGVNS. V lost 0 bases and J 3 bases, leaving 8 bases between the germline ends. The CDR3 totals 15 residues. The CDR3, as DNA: TGTGCCAGCAGTGAATATCGAGCGTACACCGGGGAGCTGTTTTTT. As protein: CASSEYRAYTGELFF. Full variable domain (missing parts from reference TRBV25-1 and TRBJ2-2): EADIYQTPRYLVIGTGKKITLECSQTMGHDKMYWYQQDPGMELHLIHYSYGVNSTEKGDLSSESTVSRIRTEHFPLTLESARPSHTSQYLCASSEYRAYTGELFFGEGSRLTVL.

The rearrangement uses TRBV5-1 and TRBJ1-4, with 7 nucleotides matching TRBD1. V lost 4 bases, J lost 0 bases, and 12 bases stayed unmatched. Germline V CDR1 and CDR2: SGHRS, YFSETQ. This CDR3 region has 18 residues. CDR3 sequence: CASSPLGTETATNEKLFF. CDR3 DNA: TGCGCCAGCAGCCCCTTAGGGACAGAGACCGCAACTAATGAAAAACTGTTTTTT.

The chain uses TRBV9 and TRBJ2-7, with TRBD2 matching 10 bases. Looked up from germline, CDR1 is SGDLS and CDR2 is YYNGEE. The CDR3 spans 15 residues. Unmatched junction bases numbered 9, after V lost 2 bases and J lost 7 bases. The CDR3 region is CASSVLAGAPGEQYF. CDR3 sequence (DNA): TGTGCCAGCAGCGTTCTAGCGGGAGCCCCGGGGGAGCAGTACTTC.

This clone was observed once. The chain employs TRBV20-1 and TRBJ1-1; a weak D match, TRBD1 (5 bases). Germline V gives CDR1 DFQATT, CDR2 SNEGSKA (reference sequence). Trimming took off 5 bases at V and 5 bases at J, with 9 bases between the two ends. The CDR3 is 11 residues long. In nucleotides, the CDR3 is TGCAGTGCTCCTCGACAGACTGAAGCTTTCTTT. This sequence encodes CSAPRQTEAFF.

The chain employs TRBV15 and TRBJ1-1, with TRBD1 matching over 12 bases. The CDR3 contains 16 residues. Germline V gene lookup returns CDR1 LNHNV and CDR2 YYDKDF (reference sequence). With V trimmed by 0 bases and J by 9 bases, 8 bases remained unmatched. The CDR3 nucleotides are TGTGCCACCAGCAGAGATTCAGGGACAGGGGGCTTGAAAGCTTTCTTT. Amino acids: CATSRDSGTGGLKAFF.

CDR3 DNA: TGCGCCAGCAGCCAAGATTCCTTAATTAGCGGGTATGGCGGGGAGCTGTTTTTT. This codes for CASSQDSLISGYGGELFF. This chain uses TRBV4-3 with TRBJ2-2; TRBD2 agrees at 7 bases. Looked up from germline, CDR1 is LGHNA and CDR2 is YSLEER. The CDR3 totals 18 residues. With 0 bases clipped from V and 7 bases from J, the junction kept 14 bases outside the gene matches.

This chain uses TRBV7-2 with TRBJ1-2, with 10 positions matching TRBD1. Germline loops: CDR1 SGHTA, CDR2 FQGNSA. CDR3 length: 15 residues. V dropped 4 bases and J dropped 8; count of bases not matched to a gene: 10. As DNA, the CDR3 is TGTGCCAGCAGCTCCTTGGTCGGGACAGGGGTAGGCTACACCTTC. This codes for CASSSLVGTGVGYTF.

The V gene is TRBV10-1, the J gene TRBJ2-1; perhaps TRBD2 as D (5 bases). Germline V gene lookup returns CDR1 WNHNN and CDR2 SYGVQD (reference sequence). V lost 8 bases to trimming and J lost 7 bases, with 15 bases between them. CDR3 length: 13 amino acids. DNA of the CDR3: TGCGCCAGCCCATCAGAGGGCTATAATGAGCAGTTCTTC. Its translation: CASPSEGYNEQFF.

The CDR3 loop is CASSLMAGGGYTF. In DNA form, the CDR3 reads TGTGCCAGCAGCTTAATGGCAGGGGGTGGCTACACCTTC. The chain links TRBV7-3 to TRBJ1-2, with TRBD1 matching 7 bases. CDR3 length: 13 amino acids. V gave up 1 base and J gave up 7 bases; unmatched junction bases: 3. Germline CDR1 reads SGHTA; CDR2 reads FQGTGA.

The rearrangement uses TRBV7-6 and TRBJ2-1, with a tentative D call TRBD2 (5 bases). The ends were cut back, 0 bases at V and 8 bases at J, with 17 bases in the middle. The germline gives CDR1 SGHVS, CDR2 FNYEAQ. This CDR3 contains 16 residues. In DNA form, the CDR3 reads TGTGCCAGCAGCTTAGCGGCCGGGGAACTAATCCATGAGCAGTTCTTC. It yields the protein CASSLAAGELIHEQFF.

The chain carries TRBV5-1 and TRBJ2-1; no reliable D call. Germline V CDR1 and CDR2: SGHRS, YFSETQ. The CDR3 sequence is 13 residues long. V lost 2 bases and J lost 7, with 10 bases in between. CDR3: CASSFGSTNEQFF. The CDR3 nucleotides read TGCGCCAGCAGCTTTGGCAGTACAAATGAGCAGTTCTTC.

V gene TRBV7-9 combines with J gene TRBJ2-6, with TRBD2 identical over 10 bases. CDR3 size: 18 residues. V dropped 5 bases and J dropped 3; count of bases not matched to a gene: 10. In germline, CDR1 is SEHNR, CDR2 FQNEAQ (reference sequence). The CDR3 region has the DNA TGTGCCAGCAGCGCTAGATCTAGCGGGAGTGTTGGGGCCAACGTCCTGACTTTC. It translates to CASSARSSGSVGANVLTF.

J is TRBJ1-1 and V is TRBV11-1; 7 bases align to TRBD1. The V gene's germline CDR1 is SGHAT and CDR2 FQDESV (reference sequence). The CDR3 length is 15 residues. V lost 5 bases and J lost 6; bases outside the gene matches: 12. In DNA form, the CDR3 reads TGTGCCAGCAGCAAGAACCCGACAGGGAATTCTGAAGCTTTCTTT. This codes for CASSKNPTGNSEAFF.